This T cell receptor beta chain was found in a study of blood T cell repertoires in COVID-19. Clones were sequenced by immunoSEQ multiplex PCR, and TCRdb holds only the in-frame ones, with some missing. The profile covers hundreds of thousands of clones, with around 90% appearing a single time and around 0.84% taken by the ten largest. The CDR3 is 17 residues long. CDR1 and CDR2 from the germline V gene are MNHEY and SMNVEV (reference sequence). Trimming cost V 6 bases and J 1 base; bases outside gene matches: 9. Sequencing used peripheral blood. The source is a man aged 55 to 70 with COVID-19, enrolled during active disease. The chain uses TRBV27 and TRBJ2-6; TRBD1 agrees at 7 bases. The DNA of the CDR3 is TGTGCCAGCAGACGGACAGGTGGAGTATCTGGGGCCAACGTCCTGACTTTC. Translating gives CASRRTGGVSGANVLTF. Together with reference TRBV27 and TRBJ2-6, the CDR3 gives the full variable domain: EAQVTQNPRYLITVTGKKLTVTCSQNMNHEYMSWYRQDPGLGLRQIYYSMNVEVTDKGDVPEGYKVSRKEKRNFPLILESPSPNQTSLYFCASRRTGGVSGANVLTFGAGSRLTVL.